These 10 T cell receptor beta chains were all obtained from the same sample, sequenced in a study of blood T cells in healthy people across ages. The second PCR ran roughly 7 to 12 cycles with a sample-barcoded 5' primer and J-beta primers. TCRdb reprocessed the 5' RACE reads with MiXCR, giving one entry per CDR3 protein. The sample contains approximately 780,000 distinct CDR3 sequences, around 25% of which appear only once. These same data were also listed under a study on T cells of mothers and their children.

Sequencing was done on a sample of blood. These receptors were collected from a boy between 5 and 17 years old in good health.

About this clonotype: This could be a read error, since a much larger clone is one nucleotide away. The V call is TRBV12-3 or TRBV12-4, the J call TRBJ2-5; D may be TRBD1 (6 bases). The CDR3 is made up of 12 amino acids. The V end lost 6 bases, the J end lost 5 bases, and 10 bases lay between the germline ends. The CDR3 here is CASSNRVETQYF. DNA of the CDR3: TGTGCCAGCAGCAACAGGGTCGAGACCCAGTACTTC.

This chain links TRBV9 with TRBJ2-5; D is ambiguous. The CDR3 spans 16 residues. Germline loops: CDR1 SGDLS, CDR2 YYNGEE. V shed 0 bases and J shed 5 bases, with 17 bases lying between them. DNA for the CDR3: TGTGCCAGCAGCGTAGTGGCTCAATCACCTGGTGAGACCCAGTACTTC. This gives the protein CASSVVAQSPGETQYF.

This clonotype appeared many times. The V call is TRBV25-1, the J call TRBJ2-5; TRBD2 matches 8 bases. The length of the CDR3 is 15 residues. CDR1 is MGHDK, CDR2 SYGVNS, per germline. The J segment lost 5 bases and the V segment lost 8 bases, leaving 13 bases of the junction unmatched. The CDR3 here is CASAPYRASGETQYF. CDR3 coding DNA: TGTGCCAGCGCCCCCTATCGGGCTAGCGGGGAGACCCAGTACTTC.

The rearrangement links TRBV20-1 to TRBJ2-2; D unclear. The V end lost 4 bases, the J end lost 2 bases, and 8 bases lay between the germline ends. Germline-derived CDR1 and CDR2 are DFQATT and SNEGSKA (reference sequence). The CDR3 consists of 13 residues. CDR3 DNA: TGCAGTGCTAAGGACGGAAACACCGGGGAGCTGTTTTTT. Protein sequence: CSAKDGNTGELFF.

This chain joins TRBV6-1 and TRBJ1-3; no clear D gene. The CDR3 extends over 16 amino acids. Germline V gene lookup returns CDR1 MNHNS and CDR2 SASEGT. With 6 bases removed from V and 0 bases from J, the gap between germline ends came to 15 bases. CDR3 bases: TGTGCCAGCAGGGGTAGTGGGGTGAGCTCTGGAAACACCATATATTTT. Its protein is CASRGSGVSSGNTIYF.

V and J are TRBV12-3 or TRBV12-4 and TRBJ2-5, with 7 bases aligning to TRBD2. This CDR3 region has 15 residues. V dropped 2 bases and J dropped 1; count of bases not matched to a gene: 4. CDR3 residues: CASSLMGGSQETQYF. CDR3 coding DNA: TGTGCCAGCAGTTTAATGGGGGGGTCCCAAGAGACCCAGTACTTC.

This clonotype was recorded a few times. The chain couples TRBV29-1 to TRBJ2-5, with TRBD1 identical over 8 bases. From germline, CDR1 is SQVTM and CDR2 ANQGSEA. The CDR3 has 13 residues. V gave up 7 bases and J gave up 3 bases; unmatched junction bases: 7. The CDR3 region is CSAVTGGKETQYF. CDR3 nucleotides: TGCAGCGCAGTTACAGGGGGGAAAGAGACCCAGTACTTC.

The J gene is TRBJ2-5, the V gene TRBV10-2, with 9 nucleotides matching TRBD1. Trimming at V came to 6 bases and at J to 1 base, leaving 6 bases not matched to a gene. The CDR3 has 15 amino acids. Per germline, CDR1 WSHSY and CDR2 SAAADI. CDR3 region: CASSAGQGGQETQYF. In DNA form, the CDR3 reads TGCGCCAGCAGCGCGGGACAGGGCGGCCAAGAGACCCAGTACTTC.

This chain links TRBV12-3 or TRBV12-4 with TRBJ1-1; 9 bases align to TRBD1. The CDR3 is made up of 16 amino acids. With V trimmed by 3 bases and J by 1 base, 6 bases remained unmatched. CDR3 DNA sequence: TGTGCCAGCAGTTTTGGGACAGGGCGCTCGAACACTGAAGCTTTCTTT. Translation gives CASSFGTGRSNTEAFF.

The V and J genes are TRBV19 and TRBJ1-2; 9 nucleotides match TRBD1. CDR3 length equals 18 residues. Per germline, CDR1 LNHDA and CDR2 SQIVND (reference sequence). V was clipped by 5 bases and J by 3 bases; unmatched bases: 16. The CDR3 region is CASSSPFPDRGFDYGYTF. The CDR3 DNA reads TGTGCCAGTAGTTCCCCATTCCCGGACAGGGGATTCGACTATGGCTACACCTTC.